Listed below are T cell receptor beta chains from one sample, sequenced in a study of breast tumors, draining lymph nodes, adjacent tissues. TCRdb reprocessed the multiplex PCR reads with MiXCR, giving one entry per CDR3 protein. The sample consists of around 130,000 distinct CDR3 sequences, about 30% of them appearing once. Sequenced material: axillary lymph node tissue. The receptors were gathered from a female donor with breast cancer. Some clones in this sample may be carry-over from other donors' samples. CDR3s include the opening cysteine and the closing phenylalanine or tryptophan. The D gene is left open where the match is weak. A clone size is listed for some rows: how often the clone was seen (once, few, many), or a class if it is expanded.

abundance,v_gene,j_gene,d_gene,CDR3nt,CDR3aa
few,TRBV5-1,TRBJ2-5,TRBD2,TGCGCCAGCAGCGTACTACTAGCGGGGGGCCAAGAGGCCCAGTACTTC,CASSVLLAGGQEAQYF
once,TRBV2,TRBJ2-7,TRBD1,TGTGCCAGCAGTGCGACAGGGGCCTCCTACGAGCAGTACTTC,CASSATGASYEQYF
many,TRBV2,TRBJ2-3,TRBD2,TGTGCCAGTTCGATAGCGGGGGGCGGCACAGATACGCAGTATTTT,CASSIAGGGTDTQYF
.,TRBV6-5,TRBJ1-1,TRBD1,TGTGCCAGCAGTTCCCGGACAGGGGGCACTGAAGCTTTCTTT,CASSSRTGGTEAFF
many,TRBV19,TRBJ1-2,.,TGTGCCAGTAGTCCAGAGAACTATGGCTACACCTTC,CASSPENYGYTF
many,TRBV28,TRBJ2-7,TRBD1,TGTGCCAGCAGAACAGGGGGCGCTTCCGACGAGCAGTACTTC,CASRTGGASDEQYF
few,TRBV20-1,TRBJ1-1,.,TGCAGTGCTCCGCCGGGCCTCAGGGACACTGAAGCTTTCTTT,CSAPPGLRDTEAFF
.,TRBV7-9,TRBJ1-3,.,TGTGCTAGCAGCCGGGGAACAGACTCTGGAAACACCATATATTTT,CASSRGTDSGNTIYF
many,TRBV29-1,TRBJ2-3,.,TGCAGCGTTCAACGGGGCGTTGGAAGCACAGATACGCAGTATTTT,CSVQRGVGSTDTQYF
many,TRBV7-2,TRBJ1-5,.,TGTGCCAGCAGCCCGCGTGAGAGGGGGGCCAATCAGCCCCAGCATTTT,CASSPRERGANQPQHF
.,TRBV3-1,TRBJ2-3,TRBD1,TGTGCCAGCAGCCAAGGCCAGGACAGGGATACGCAGTATTTT,CASSQGQDRDTQYF
many,TRBV7-9,TRBJ1-6,.,TGTGCCAGCAGCTCTAGGGGGGGTTTGAATTCACCCCTCCACTTT,CASSSRGGLNSPLHF
once,TRBV11-2,TRBJ2-5,TRBD2,TGTGCCAGCAGCCGTCAGCGGGGGGCGGAGACCCAGTACTTC,CASSRQRGAETQYF
many,TRBV5-1,TRBJ2-3,.,TGCGCCAGCAGCTTGGCCCACAGGAGTACAGATACGCAGTATTTT,CASSLAHRSTDTQYF
many,TRBV6-1,TRBJ2-3,TRBD2,TGTGCCAGCAGGGGAACCGGGAGGGCAGATACGCAGTATTTT,CASRGTGRADTQYF
many,TRBV4-1,TRBJ1-6,TRBD1,TGCGCCAGCAGCCAAGTGGGGAAGGGGGCGACGAATTCACCCCTCCACTTT,CASSQVGKGATNSPLHF
many,TRBV20-1,TRBJ1-3,.,TGCAGTGCTCCGGACTGGGAGAACTCTGGAAACACCATATATTTT,CSAPDWENSGNTIYF
many,TRBV27,TRBJ2-7,.,TGTGCCAGCAGCCCCAAGAGCTCCTACGAGCAGTACTTC,CASSPKSSYEQYF
many,TRBV19,TRBJ2-5,TRBD1,TGTGCCAGTAGTCCTCAGTCGACAGGGGGCGAGACCCAGTACTTC,CASSPQSTGGETQYF
few,TRBV6-5,TRBJ1-2,.,TGTGCCAGCAGTCGCGGACGGGCCTATGGCTACACCTTC,CASSRGRAYGYTF
.,TRBV11-2,TRBJ2-1,TRBD2,TGTGCCAGCAGCTCCTGGACTAGCGGGGGTGGTGAGCAGTTCTTC,CASSSWTSGGGEQFF
.,TRBV6-6,TRBJ2-5,.,TGTGCCAGCAGTCACCCGGCAGATAGAGGGACGGAGACCCAGTACTTC,CASSHPADRGTETQYF
many,TRBV12-3/TRBV12-4,TRBJ2-3,TRBD2,TGTGCCAGCAGACGGACTAGCGGGGGGGCAGATACGCAGTATTTT,CASRRTSGGADTQYF
many,TRBV6-5,TRBJ1-3,.,TGTGCCAGCAGACCGGGACATCCGAGCTCTGGAAACACCATATATTTT,CASRPGHPSSGNTIYF
many,TRBV6-6,TRBJ2-7,.,TGTGCCAGCAGTCACCTTGTAGGGTCCTACGAGCAGTACTTC,CASSHLVGSYEQYF
.,TRBV7-2,TRBJ2-7,.,TGTGCCAGCAGCTTCCTATCCTACGAGCAGTACTTC,CASSFLSYEQYF
many,TRBV12-3/TRBV12-4,TRBJ1-3,.,TGTGCCAGCAGACGGGACCCCAGTCGACGAAACACCATATATTTT,CASRRDPSRRNTIYF
many,TRBV3-1,TRBJ1-2,TRBD1,TGTGCCAGCAGCCAAGACTACAGGGGAGGTGGCTACACCTTC,CASSQDYRGGGYTF
few,TRBV6-1,TRBJ2-5,TRBD1,TGTGCCAGCAGTCCACCGGGACAGGCGATGAAGACCCAGTACTTC,CASSPPGQAMKTQYF
many,TRBV4-1,TRBJ1-4,.,TGCGCCAGCAGCCAAGATCAAGGTAGGGAACCCAAGGGAGTAGGGGAAAAACTGTTTTTT,CASSQDQGREPKGVGEKLFF
.,TRBV9,TRBJ1-4,.,TGTGCCAGCAGCGACGGGACACATAATGAAAAACTGTTTTTT,CASSDGTHNEKLFF
.,TRBV12-3/TRBV12-4,TRBJ1-5,.,TGTGCCAGCAGCGATCAGGGGTTGGAGCCCCAGCATTTT,CASSDQGLEPQHF
many,TRBV2,TRBJ2-5,.,TGTGCCAGCAGTGATACAGGTCCGAACTTC,CASSDTGPNF
many,TRBV7-2,TRBJ1-6,.,TGTGCCAGCACCGAACAGGTCTATTCACCCCTCCACTTT,CASTEQVYSPLHF
many,TRBV3-1,TRBJ2-6,.,TGTGCCAGCAGCCTAAGTGGTACTAGTGGTTCTGGGGCCAACGTCCTGACTTTC,CASSLSGTSGSGANVLTF
many,TRBV13,TRBJ2-3,TRBD2,TGTGCCAGCAGCTTACTACGGGGGGGCGGGACAGATACGCAGTATTTT,CASSLLRGGGTDTQYF
many,TRBV2,TRBJ1-5,TRBD1,TGTGCCAGCAGGGGGGGGACAGGCAATCAGCCCCAGCATTTT,CASRGGTGNQPQHF
many,TRBV11-2,TRBJ2-3,TRBD2,TGTGCCAGCAGCTTAGCCCCGGCGGGGGGCCCCACAGATACGCAGTATTTT,CASSLAPAGGPTDTQYF
many,TRBV7-9,TRBJ1-2,.,TGTGCCAGCAGCTCCACCACAGGGCCAAGGAACTATGGCTACACCTTC,CASSSTTGPRNYGYTF
many,TRBV30,TRBJ1-6,TRBD1,TGTGCCTGGGGGACAGGGGTTTATCGCTCCTATAATTCACCCCTCCACTTT,CAWGTGVYRSYNSPLHF
many,TRBV12-3/TRBV12-4,TRBJ2-5,TRBD1,TGTGCCAGCAGCCCAGGACAGGGGGGACTCCAAGAGACCCAGTACTTC,CASSPGQGGLQETQYF
many,TRBV20-1,TRBJ2-3,.,TGCAGTGCTAGACTAGGAGTAGATACGCAGTATTTT,CSARLGVDTQYF
many,TRBV20-1,TRBJ2-5,TRBD2,TGCAGTGCTAGAGATTTGACTAGCGGGGGGGCCTGGGAGACCCAGTACTTC,CSARDLTSGGAWETQYF